This T cell receptor beta chain was identified during a study of long-term antiretroviral therapy in people with HIV. Background on the study: Sampling started about a decade before the 2015 immediate-ART recommendation. Study-level findings and limits: Clones that had undergone expansion before ART dominated the repertoire at all time points. Participants lacked recorded data on ART adherence, viral resistance or therapy changes.

Runs used v3.0 of the immunoSEQ assay and were done at survey level. Sequencing had a target that covered roughly 40,000-55,000 T-cell genomes per sample. Data came from immunoSEQ multiplex PCR; TCRdb stores just in-frame clones and leaves some out. The sample records 10,000 to 15,000 clones, about three quarters being singletons. As concerns this clone: The antigen is unknown.

This CDR3 is 14 amino acids long. Germline assignment: CDR1 MNHEY and CDR2 SMNVEV (reference sequence). J was trimmed by 3 bases and V by 6 bases; bases with no gene match: 5. The receptor comes from a man in his forties or fifties with HIV. V and J are TRBV27 and TRBJ2-5; 9 nucleotides match TRBD1. Source: unsorted PBMCs, taken about 3.3 years before starting antiretroviral therapy. CDR3 protein: CASSTGTGKETQYF. CDR3 nucleotide sequence: TGTGCCAGCAGCACCGGGACAGGGAAAGAGACCCAGTACTTC.